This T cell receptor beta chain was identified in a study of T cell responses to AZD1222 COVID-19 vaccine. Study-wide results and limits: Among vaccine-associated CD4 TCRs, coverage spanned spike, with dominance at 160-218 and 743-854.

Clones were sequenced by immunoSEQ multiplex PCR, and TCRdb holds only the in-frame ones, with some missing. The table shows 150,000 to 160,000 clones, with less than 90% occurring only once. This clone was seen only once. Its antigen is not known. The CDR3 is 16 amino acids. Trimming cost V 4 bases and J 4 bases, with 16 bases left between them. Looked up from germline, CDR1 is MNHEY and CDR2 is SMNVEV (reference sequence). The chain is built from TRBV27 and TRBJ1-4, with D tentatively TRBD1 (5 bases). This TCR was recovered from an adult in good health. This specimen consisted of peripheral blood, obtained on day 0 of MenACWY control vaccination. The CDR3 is CASSSTSPGRNEKLFF. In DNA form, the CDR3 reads TGTGCCAGCAGTTCGACCTCCCCAGGGCGTAATGAAAAACTGTTTTTT.